This is a list of T cell receptor beta chains from one sample in a study of blood T cell repertoires in COVID-19. The method was immunoSEQ multiplex PCR; TCRdb's version includes in-frame clones alone and lacks a portion of them. This table has 180,000 or so clones, roughly 77% appearing once. Sequencing was carried out using peripheral blood. The receptors come from a woman older than 75 with COVID-19, enrolled during active disease. CDR3s include the opening cysteine and the closing phenylalanine or tryptophan. A D gene is named only where the DNA matches it firmly. The size entry is marked missing in some rows and otherwise reads once, few, many or a size class.

j_call: TRBJ2-1; d_call: TRBD1; clone_size: -; v_call: TRBV14; cdr3_nt: TGTGCCAGCAGCCCACGCCGGGACAGCTCCTACAATGAGCAGTTCTTC; cdr3_aa: CASSPRRDSSYNEQFF
j_call: TRBJ1-6; d_call: -; clone_size: -; v_call: TRBV12-3/TRBV12-4; cdr3_nt: TGTGCCAGCAGTTTGAACGGGAATTCACCCCTCCACTTT; cdr3_aa: CASSLNGNSPLHF
j_call: TRBJ2-1; d_call: TRBD2; clone_size: once; v_call: TRBV19; cdr3_nt: TGTGCCAGTAGTAGCCTTAGCGGGGGATTCTACAATGAGCAGTTCTTC; cdr3_aa: CASSSLSGGFYNEQFF
j_call: TRBJ2-2; d_call: -; clone_size: -; v_call: TRBV5-1; cdr3_nt: TGCGCCAGCAGCTTGATCGGGTCCGGGGAGCTGTTTTTT; cdr3_aa: CASSLIGSGELFF
j_call: TRBJ2-3; d_call: TRBD1; clone_size: once; v_call: TRBV27; cdr3_nt: TGTGCCAGCAGCCTCACCAGGGGGCAAGATACGCAGTATTTT; cdr3_aa: CASSLTRGQDTQYF
j_call: TRBJ2-7; d_call: -; clone_size: -; v_call: TRBV5-4; cdr3_nt: TGTGCCAGCAGCTGGACACAGGGCGGCGCCTACGAGCAGTACTTC; cdr3_aa: CASSWTQGGAYEQYF
j_call: TRBJ1-5; d_call: -; clone_size: few; v_call: TRBV6-1; cdr3_nt: TGTGCCAGCAGTGACGGTACAGGCCCCGATCAGCCCCAGCATTTT; cdr3_aa: CASSDGTGPDQPQHF
j_call: TRBJ2-3; d_call: TRBD2; clone_size: -; v_call: TRBV5-1; cdr3_nt: TGCGCCAGCAGCCTTAGCGGGGCTAGCACAGATACGCAGTATTTT; cdr3_aa: CASSLSGASTDTQYF
j_call: TRBJ2-5; d_call: -; clone_size: -; v_call: TRBV29-1; cdr3_nt: TGCAGCGTTGCGGACACCGCCCAAGAGACCCAGTACTTC; cdr3_aa: CSVADTAQETQYF
j_call: TRBJ2-6; d_call: -; clone_size: -; v_call: TRBV28; cdr3_nt: TGTGCCAGCAGTTCTGGACTACACTCTGGGGCCAACGTCCTGACTTTC; cdr3_aa: CASSSGLHSGANVLTF
j_call: TRBJ2-7; d_call: -; clone_size: -; v_call: TRBV21-1; cdr3_nt: TGTGCCAGCAGCCCCCTACCCGGTACGAGAGTAGCGGAGAACTACGAGCAGTACTTC; cdr3_aa: CASSPLPGTRVAENYEQYF